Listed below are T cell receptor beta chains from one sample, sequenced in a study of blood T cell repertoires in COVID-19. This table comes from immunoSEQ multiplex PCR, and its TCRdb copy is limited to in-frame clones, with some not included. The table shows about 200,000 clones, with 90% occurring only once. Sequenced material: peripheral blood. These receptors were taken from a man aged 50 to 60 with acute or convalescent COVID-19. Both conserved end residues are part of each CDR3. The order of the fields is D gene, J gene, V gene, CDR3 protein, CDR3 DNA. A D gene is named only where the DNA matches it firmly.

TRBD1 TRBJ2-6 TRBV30 CAWSDPGQLVSGANVLTF TGTGCCTGGAGTGACCCGGGACAGTTAGTCTCTGGGGCCAACGTCCTGACTTTC
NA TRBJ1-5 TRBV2 CASSTRGVQPQHF TGTGCCAGCAGTACCAGGGGCGTGCAGCCCCAGCATTTT
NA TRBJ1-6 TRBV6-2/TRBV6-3 CASSNGESYNSPLHF TGTGCCAGCAGTAACGGGGAATCCTATAATTCACCCCTCCACTTT
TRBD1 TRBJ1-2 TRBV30 CAWSTPGGFWGYTF TGTGCCTGGAGTACGCCAGGGGGGTTTTGGGGCTACACCTTC
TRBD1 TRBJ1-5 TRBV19 CASSIATGVSNQPQHF TGTGCCAGTAGTATAGCTACAGGGGTAAGCAATCAGCCCCAGCATTTT
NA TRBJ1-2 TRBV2 CASSEAGANYGYTF TGTGCCAGCAGTGAAGCGGGCGCGAACTATGGCTACACCTTC
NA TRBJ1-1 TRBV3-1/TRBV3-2 CASSYRQGEAFF TGTGCCAGCAGCTATAGGCAGGGTGAAGCTTTCTTT
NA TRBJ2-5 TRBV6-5 CASSPGLQETQYF TGTGCCAGCAGCCCGGGACTCCAAGAGACCCAGTACTTC
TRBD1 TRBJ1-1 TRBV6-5 CASSSSTGTVNTEAFF TGTGCCAGCAGTTCCTCGACAGGGACGGTGAACACTGAAGCTTTCTTT
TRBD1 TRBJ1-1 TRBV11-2 CASSSPGGGRTEAFF TGTGCCAGCAGCTCCCCAGGGGGCGGTAGGACTGAAGCTTTCTTT